The entry below gives a single TCR beta chain sequence along with its context. The antigen is not known. The data are from a study of cytomegalovirus exposure and HLA in healthy donors. At the level of the study: A preliminary data release comprised roughly 80 million unique TCRs obtained from HLA-typed donors. Study-level results: Likely technical artifact: a cluster of highly shared sequence variants. Most CMV-associated TCR beta chains appeared HLA-restricted in a later analysis.

Donors showed nominal health when sampled, although they likely had unrecorded immune exposures. The PCR ran on 60 Vbeta and 13 Jbeta primers. Repertoires were generated with immunoSEQ multiplex PCR, while TCRdb's copy carries only in-frame clones and drops some. Seen here are roughly 200,000 clones, 79% observed once, and the top ten hold more than 1.5%. The sequence came from a girl between 10 and 17 years old in good health and CMV-seropositive. The material sequenced was PBMCs.

The CDR3 here is CASSQEGDEQYF. DNA for the CDR3: TGTGCCAGCAGCCAAGAGGGAGACGAGCAGTACTTC. The chain combines TRBV4-2 with TRBJ2-7, with D possibly being TRBD2 (5 bases). The CDR3 is 12 residues long. Trimming removed 0 bases at V and 5 bases at J, with 5 bases between. The germline V gene has CDR1 LGHNA and CDR2 YNFKEQ.